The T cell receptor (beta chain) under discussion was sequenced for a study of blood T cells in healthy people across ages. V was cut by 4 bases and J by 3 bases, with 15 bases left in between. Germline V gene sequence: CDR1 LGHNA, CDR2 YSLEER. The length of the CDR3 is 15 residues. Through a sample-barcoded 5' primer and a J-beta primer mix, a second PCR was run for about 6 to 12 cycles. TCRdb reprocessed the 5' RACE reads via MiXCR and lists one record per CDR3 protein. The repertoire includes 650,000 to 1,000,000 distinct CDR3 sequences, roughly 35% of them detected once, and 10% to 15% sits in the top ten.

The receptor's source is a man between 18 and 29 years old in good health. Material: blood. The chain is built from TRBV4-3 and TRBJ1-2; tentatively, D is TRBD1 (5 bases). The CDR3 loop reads CASSRAGLGDYGYTF. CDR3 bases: TGCGCCAGCAGCCGGGCCGGCTTGGGGGACTATGGCTACACCTTC.